Following are 6 T cell receptor beta chains from one sample sequenced in a study of blood T cell repertoires in COVID-19. Sequenced by immunoSEQ multiplex PCR; TCRdb stores in-frame clones only, minus some. Of roughly 320,000 clones in the sample, 90% were seen once. The material sequenced was peripheral blood. The receptors originated from a woman aged 45-59 years with COVID-19, enrolled during active disease.

The V call is TRBV3-1 (or the pseudogene TRBV3-2), the J call TRBJ2-7; 14 bases fit TRBD2. Germline CDR1 and CDR2: LGHDT and YNNKEL (reference sequence). The ends lost 3 bases at V and 2 bases at J; junction bases unmatched: 3. The CDR3 covers 16 residues. The CDR3, as DNA: TGTGCCAGCAGCCAGGGACTAGCGGGAGCAGCCTACGAGCAGTACTTC. Translating it yields CASSQGLAGAAYEQYF.

The V call is TRBV27, the J call TRBJ2-1, with 15 bases aligning to TRBD2. The V and J ends lost 4 bases and 6 bases, in that order; junction bases with no gene match: 13. Germline V gene lookup returns CDR1 MNHEY and CDR2 SMNVEV (reference sequence). The CDR3 totals 19 residues. Written as DNA, the CDR3 is TGTGCCAGCAGTTCGGGACTAGCGGGAGGCCCTTGGAGAGGCAATGAGCAGTTCTTC. It codes for CASSSGLAGGPWRGNEQFF.

The chain couples TRBV19 to TRBJ1-1; a weak D match, TRBD1 (5 bases). The CDR3 covers 13 residues. Germline loops: CDR1 LNHDA, CDR2 SQIVND (reference sequence). V lost 1 base and J lost 10, with 13 bases in between. Here the CDR3 DNA reads TGTGCCAGTAGTATAGCGCCGGGGGGGAGAGCTTTCTTT. Translating it yields CASSIAPGGRAFF.

This chain uses TRBV7-9 with TRBJ2-5; 12 positions agree with TRBD2. The CDR3 totals 16 residues. CDR1 is SEHNR and CDR2 is FQNEAQ in the germline V gene (reference sequence). The V gene end was trimmed by 4 bases and the J gene end by 4 bases; junction bases not matched to a gene: 7. The CDR3 DNA follows: TGTGCCAGCAGCTCCGGGACTAGCGGGTTTCGAGAGACCCAGTACTTC. This gives the protein CASSSGTSGFRETQYF. Variable domain in full (rest from reference TRBV7-9 and TRBJ2-5): DTGVSQNPRHKITKRGQNVTFRCDPISEHNRLYWYRQTLGQGPEFLTYFQNEAQLEKSRLLSDRFSAERPKGSFSTLEIQRTEQGDSAMYLCASSSGTSGFRETQYFGPGTRLLVL.

This chain links TRBV2 with TRBJ1-5; weak D call: TRBD1 (6 bases). Germline loops: CDR1 SNHLY, CDR2 FYNNEI. CDR3 length: 13 residues. V dropped 5 bases and J dropped 4 bases, with 9 bases sitting between them. The CDR3 sequence is CASSPDSNQPQHF. The CDR3 DNA is TGTGCCAGCAGTCCGGACAGTAATCAGCCCCAGCATTTT.

The chain has TRBV27 and TRBJ2-7, with 7 nucleotides matching TRBD2. The CDR3 contains 14 residues. Germline-derived CDR1 and CDR2 are MNHEY and SMNVEV (reference sequence). V lost 2 bases and J lost 5; bases outside the gene matches: 6. CDR3 loop: CASSLAGVPNEQYF. CDR3 bases: TGTGCCAGCAGTTTAGCGGGAGTTCCCAACGAGCAGTACTTC.